What follows are 24 T cell receptor beta chains derived from one specimen sequenced in a study of T cell clonotyping in hematopoietic cell transplantation. TCRdb's copy holds only in-frame clones and misses some; the assay was immunoSEQ multiplex PCR. The sample carries about 4,400 clones, about 73% recorded once. The specimen was PBMCs, collected 100 days after allogeneic stem cell transplant. Source of these receptors: a male patient aged 55 to 69 who had an allogeneic stem cell transplant, so the T cells may come from the graft donor. Some clones in this sample may be carry-over from other donors' samples.

The chain couples TRBV12-5 to TRBJ2-7; D remains ambiguous. The length of the CDR3 is 13 residues. The germline V gene has CDR1 LGHNT and CDR2 FRNRAP. The germline V and J ends were trimmed by 0 bases and 1 base, with 4 bases remaining between them. The DNA of the CDR3 is TGTGCTAGTGGTTTGGTACGGTCCTACGAGCAGTACTTC. Translation gives CASGLVRSYEQYF.

The V gene is TRBV2, the J gene TRBJ2-2, with unresolved D. This CDR3 comprises 12 residues. CDR1 is SNHLY and CDR2 is FYNNEI in the germline V gene. The germline V and J ends were trimmed by 7 bases and 3 bases, with 6 bases remaining between them. The CDR3 region has the DNA TGTGCCAGCATCGCTCACACCGGGGAGCTGTTTTTT. It yields the protein CASIAHTGELFF.

The chain recombines TRBV5-1 with TRBJ2-5; D is possibly TRBD2 (6 bases). Trimming pared 0 bases from V and 5 bases from J, leaving 17 bases between. CDR3 length: 16 residues. CDR1 is SGHRS, CDR2 YFSETQ, per germline. The CDR3 region is CASSLAAQASGETQYF. DNA for the CDR3: TGCGCCAGCAGCTTGGCCGCGCAGGCAAGCGGGGAGACCCAGTACTTC.

This chain uses TRBV30 with TRBJ2-5; TRBD2 matches at 7 bases. This CDR3 region has 15 residues. The J segment lost 3 bases and the V segment lost 7 bases, leaving 14 bases of the junction unmatched. Germline values: CDR1 GTSNPN, CDR2 SVGIG (reference sequence). The CDR3 here is CASAEAGDVEETQYF. The DNA for the CDR3 is TGTGCCTCTGCTGAGGCGGGAGATGTCGAAGAGACCCAGTACTTC. The whole variable domain, remainder taken from reference TRBV30 and TRBJ2-5, is SQTIHQWPATLVQPVGSPLSLECTVEGTSNPNLYWYRQAAGRGLQLLFYSVGIGQISSEVPQNLSASRPQDRQFILSSKKLLLSDSGFYLCASAEAGDVEETQYFGPGTRLLVL.

The rearrangement joins TRBV11-1 to TRBJ1-2; 10 positions agree with TRBD1. Germline V CDR1 and CDR2: SGHAT, FQDESV (reference sequence). CDR3 size: 13 residues. With 0 bases clipped from V and 8 bases from J, the junction kept 0 bases outside the gene matches. The CDR3 nucleotides are TGTGCCAGCAGCTTAGCGACAGGGGGCGGCTACACCTTC. It is translated as CASSLATGGGYTF.

This clone was counted a single time. This sequence joins TRBV15 and TRBJ1-1, with D hard to call. CDR1 LNHNV and CDR2 YYDKDF come from the germline V gene (reference sequence). The CDR3 is 14 amino acids. The V gene lost 0 bases and the J gene lost 1 base, with 6 bases spanning the gap. CDR3 DNA sequence: TGTGCCACCAGCAGAGATTTGGCGAACACTGAAGCTTTCTTT. This translates into CATSRDLANTEAFF.

This clone occurred a few times. The chain combines TRBV9 with TRBJ2-3, with TRBD2 as a possible D gene (6 bases). V lost 1 base and J lost 6, with 12 bases in between. The CDR3 is made up of 14 amino acids. In germline, CDR1 is SGDLS, CDR2 YYNGEE. The CDR3 DNA is TGTGCCAGCAGCGTATTCGGGAGCGTCGATACGCAGTATTTT. Its translation is CASSVFGSVDTQYF.

The chain employs TRBV25-1 and TRBJ2-1; possible D gene TRBD1, 6 bases. CDR1 and CDR2 from the germline V gene are MGHDK and SYGVNS. V was trimmed by 3 bases and J by 8 bases, leaving 17 bases between them. The CDR3 spans 15 residues. The CDR3 nucleotides read TGTGCCAGCAGTGAGCCTCTTTCCAGGGGTTATGAGCAGTTCTTC. Translation gives CASSEPLSRGYEQFF.

The CDR3 region has the DNA TGTGCCAGCAGTTACTCGAGGCCGCAAGAGACCCAGTACTTC. It encodes CASSYSRPQETQYF. The genes are TRBV6-5 and TRBJ2-5; D ambiguous. Germline loops: CDR1 MNHEY, CDR2 SVGAGI. The CDR3 covers 14 residues. Trimming took 0 bases from V and 2 from J, leaving 7 bases between them.

The rearrangement uses TRBV28 and TRBJ2-6; TRBD1 agrees at 7 bases. The germline V gene encodes CDR1 MDHEN and CDR2 SYDVKM. After removal of 5 bases from V and 1 base from J, the junction contained 5 bases not matched to a gene. This CDR3 region has 16 residues. CDR3 sequence: CASSQGQPSGANVLTF. The CDR3 region has the DNA TGTGCCAGCAGTCAGGGACAGCCGTCTGGGGCCAACGTCCTGACTTTC.

The V and J genes are TRBV28 and TRBJ2-7, with 9 nucleotides matching TRBD2. V lost 4 bases to trimming and J lost 4 bases; unmatched junction nucleotides: 8. Germline V gives CDR1 MDHEN, CDR2 SYDVKM. The CDR3 totals 15 residues. CDR3 residues: CASSSGLAASYEQYF. CDR3 nucleotides: TGTGCCAGCAGTTCGGGACTAGCTGCTTCTTACGAGCAGTACTTC. Full variable domain (remainder filled in from reference TRBV28 and TRBJ2-7): DVKVTQSSRYLVKRTGEKVFLECVQDMDHENMFWYRQDPGLGLRLIYFSYDVKMKEKGDIPEGYSVSREKKERFSLILESASTNQTSMYLCASSSGLAASYEQYFGPGTRLTVT.

The V call is TRBV5-6, the J call TRBJ2-7; no reliable D call. CDR3 length: 13 amino acids. Germline CDR1 reads SGHDT; CDR2 reads YYEEEE. Between the trimmed V and J ends, which lost 0 bases and 5 bases, there was a span of 9 bases. CDR3 nucleotides: TGTGCCAGCAGCTTGGTTACGAACCACGAGCAGTACTTC. It encodes CASSLVTNHEQYF.

The chain couples TRBV10-3 to TRBJ2-2; D unclear. Germline V gene sequence: CDR1 ENHRY, CDR2 SYGVKD. V lost 4 bases to trimming and J lost 4 bases, with 1 base between them. This CDR3 has 11 amino acids. The CDR3 loop reads CAISATGELFF. The CDR3 DNA reads TGTGCCATCAGTGCCACCGGGGAGCTGTTTTTT.

V usage is TRBV5-1 and J usage is TRBJ2-7; 9 bases match TRBD1. There are 15 residues in the CDR3. V shed 0 bases, J shed 1 base, and the junction held 2 bases outside the gene matches. Germline lookup yields CDR1 SGHRS and CDR2 YFSETQ. The DNA for the CDR3 is TGCGCCAGCAGCTTGGTTGACAGGGGGTCCTACGAGCAGTACTTC. This translates into CASSLVDRGSYEQYF. The variable domain in full, with the rest retrieved from reference TRBV5-1 and TRBJ2-7, is KAGVTQTPRYLIKTRGQQVTLSCSPISGHRSVSWYQQTPGQGLQFLFEYFSETQRNKGNFPGRFSGRQFSNSRSEMNVSTLELGDSALYLCASSLVDRGSYEQYFGPGTRLTVT.

The chain couples TRBV6-1 to TRBJ1-1, with 7 nucleotides matching TRBD1. The V and J ends lost 8 bases and 4 bases, in that order; junction bases with no gene match: 4. The CDR3 is 12 amino acids. The germline V gene encodes CDR1 MNHNS and CDR2 SASEGT. The CDR3 DNA reads TGTGCCAGCTACAGGGGTGGCACTGAAGCTTTCTTT. It yields the protein CASYRGGTEAFF.

V usage is TRBV11-1 and J usage is TRBJ1-2; 7 bases are a match to TRBD1. Germline V lookup: CDR1 SGHAT, CDR2 FQDESV (reference sequence). This CDR3 has 13 amino acids. V was clipped by 2 bases and J by 6 bases; unmatched bases: 3. CDR3 protein: CASSLQGVDGYTF. In DNA, the CDR3 is TGTGCCAGCAGCTTACAGGGGGTGGATGGCTACACCTTC.

This clone showed up just once. The rearrangement links TRBV5-8 to TRBJ1-1; the match to TRBD1 covers 8 bases. The trim removed 7 bases at V and 7 bases at J, leaving 6 bases unmatched. The CDR3 loop spans 12 amino acids. Germline loops: CDR1 SGHTS, CDR2 YDEGEE. CDR3 DNA: TGTGCCAGCGGACAGGGAGGAGGTGAAGCTTTCTTT. Residues: CASGQGGGEAFF. Combining the CDR3 with reference TRBV5-8 and TRBJ1-1 gives the whole variable domain EAGVTQSPTHLIKTRGQQATLRCSPISGHTSVYWYQQALGLGLQFLLWYDEGEERNRGNFPPRFSGRQFPNYSSELNVNALELEDSALYLCASGQGGGEAFFGQGTRLTVV.

The chain employs TRBV6-5 and TRBJ2-7, with 8 bases fitting TRBD1. The CDR3 covers 14 residues. V lost 2 bases to trimming and J lost 1 base; unmatched junction nucleotides: 1. Germline V lookup: CDR1 MNHEY, CDR2 SVGAGI. Here the CDR3 reads CASSYGQGSYEQYF. The DNA of the CDR3 is TGTGCCAGCAGTTACGGACAGGGTTCCTACGAGCAGTACTTC.

The chain combines TRBV10-3 with TRBJ2-7; the match to TRBD1 covers 9 bases. The J segment lost 7 bases and the V segment lost 6 bases, leaving 10 bases of the junction unmatched. Looked up from germline, CDR1 is ENHRY and CDR2 is SYGVKD. This CDR3 has 14 residues. CDR3 protein: CAISPGTGTGEQYF. In DNA, the CDR3 is TGTGCCATCAGCCCTGGGACAGGGACGGGGGAGCAGTACTTC.

The table lists this clone with a count of one. The junction and the germline gene differ at one end; a read error may be behind it. The chain is built from TRBV6-5 and TRBJ2-5, with D perhaps TRBD1 (5 bases). The CDR3 is 14 amino acids. CDR1 MNHEY and CDR2 SVGAGI come from the germline V gene. CDR3 residues: CASSTVGVKEAQYF. Here the CDR3 DNA reads TGTGCCAGCAGCACCGTAGGGGTAAAAGAGGCCCAGTACTTC.

A few counts support this clone. V gene TRBV28 combines with J gene TRBJ2-7; no reliable D call. Between the trimmed V and J ends, which lost 2 bases and 5 bases, there was a span of 10 bases. From germline, CDR1 is MDHEN and CDR2 SYDVKM. CDR3 length: 13 residues. CDR3 amino acids: CASSLPRNHEQYF. CDR3 nucleotide sequence: TGTGCCAGCAGTTTACCCAGGAACCACGAGCAGTACTTC.

The chain employs TRBV5-1 and TRBJ2-1, with D unresolved. Deletions cut 0 bases from V and 2 bases from J, with 12 bases between. This CDR3 region has 16 residues. The V gene's germline CDR1 is SGHRS and CDR2 YFSETQ. The CDR3 coding sequence is TGCGCCAGCAGCTTGGGTGGAACAACGGCCTACAATGAGCAGTTCTTC. It specifies CASSLGGTTAYNEQFF.

This clone was seen only a few times. The rearrangement uses TRBV7-9 and TRBJ1-1; D is unresolved. With 7 bases removed from V and 6 bases from J, the gap between germline ends came to 12 bases. Per the germline V gene, CDR1 is SEHNR and CDR2 is FQNEAQ (reference sequence). The CDR3 has 12 residues. The CDR3 DNA is TGTGCCAGCACCTACCTAGGCGCTGAAGCTTTCTTT. Protein product: CASTYLGAEAFF.

The chain recombines TRBV7-8 with TRBJ2-3; D is possibly TRBD1 (5 bases). The CDR3 spans 16 residues. The germline V and J ends were trimmed by 2 bases and 3 bases, with 15 bases remaining between them. The V gene's germline CDR1 is SGHVS and CDR2 FQNEAQ. The CDR3 DNA reads TGTGCCAGCAGCTTAAGGTCAAGGGGTGGGACAGATACGCAGTATTTT. This encodes CASSLRSRGGTDTQYF.